The 29 T cell receptor beta chains below come from one sample, sequenced in a study of blood T cell repertoires in COVID-19. Generated by immunoSEQ multiplex PCR, the TCRdb table keeps only in-frame clones and is missing some. The data contain around 330,000 clones, 70% to 90% of them singletons. Sequencing input: PBMCs or T cells enriched from blood (not recorded which). The source of these receptors is a woman in her thirties or forties who had recovered from COVID-19.

The chain combines TRBV5-1 with TRBJ2-5; D not certain. The V gene's germline CDR1 is SGHRS and CDR2 YFSETQ. This CDR3 contains 14 residues. V was shortened by 0 bases and J by 1 base, with 7 bases between the two germline ends. The CDR3 coding sequence is TGCGCCAGCAGCTTGGAGGCTAGCCAAGAGACCCAGTACTTC. This gives the protein CASSLEASQETQYF.

The rearrangement uses TRBV4-1 and TRBJ2-4; TRBD2 matches 8 bases. The CDR3 contains 17 residues. Germline V gives CDR1 MGHRA, CDR2 YSYEKL. V lost 0 bases, J lost 0 bases, and 4 bases stayed unmatched. CDR3 loop: CASSQDPGGLAKNIQYF. The CDR3 coding sequence is TGCGCCAGCAGCCAAGATCCGGGGGGGCTAGCCAAAAACATTCAGTACTTC.

The rearrangement joins TRBV2 to TRBJ2-5; D perhaps matches TRBD1 (7 bases). The V end was cut by 4 bases, the J end by 10 bases, with 10 bases between. The CDR3 has 11 residues. Germline CDR1 is SNHLY and CDR2 is FYNNEI. CDR3 nucleotide sequence: TGTGCCAGCAGTGCAGGGGGGAACCAGTACTTC. It yields the protein CASSAGGNQYF.

This chain connects TRBV5-1 to TRBJ1-3, with 12 bases lining up with TRBD1. Germline assignment: CDR1 SGHRS and CDR2 YFSETQ. This CDR3 comprises 17 residues. The V segment lost 0 bases and the J segment 2 bases; nucleotides outside the gene matches: 3. CDR3 bases: TGCGCCAGCAGCTTGGAAGGGACAGGGGGCCCTGGAAACACCATATATTTT. Translation gives CASSLEGTGGPGNTIYF.

V is TRBV19 and J is TRBJ2-1; 11 bases match TRBD2. Germline V CDR1 and CDR2: LNHDA, SQIVND (reference sequence). The ends lost 5 bases at V and 7 bases at J; junction bases unmatched: 13. The CDR3 totals 17 residues. The CDR3 is CASSRQPGLAVNNEQFF. In DNA, the CDR3 is TGTGCCAGTAGTCGACAGCCGGGACTAGCGGTAAATAATGAGCAGTTCTTC.

The genes are TRBV23-1 and TRBJ1-6; TRBD1 matches 8 bases. TRBV23-1 falls under the ORF class, with uncertain function. This CDR3 spans 20 amino acids. The V segment lost 0 bases and the J segment 0 bases; nucleotides outside the gene matches: 10. CDR3 in DNA: TGCGCCAGCAGTCAATCGCCGACAGGGGAGGGAGGCTCCTATAATTCACCCCTCCACTTT. Its translation is CASSQSPTGEGGSYNSPLHF.

This clone appeared a few times. The V call is TRBV27, the J call TRBJ1-6, with D perhaps matching TRBD1 (5 bases). Germline CDR1 reads MNHEY; CDR2 reads SMNVEV (reference sequence). CDR3 size: 17 residues. V shed 5 bases and J shed 0 bases, with 14 bases lying between them. The CDR3 region has the DNA TGTGCCAGCAGTCCCTCGGACATTAGCTCCTATAATTCACCCCTCCACTTT. Its translation: CASSPSDISSYNSPLHF.

This chain joins TRBV28 and TRBJ2-5; D possibly corresponds to TRBD1 (6 bases). Germline V gene data show CDR1 as MDHEN and CDR2 as SYDVKM. The CDR3 extends over 14 amino acids. The ends were cut back, 5 bases at V and 1 base at J, with 11 bases in the middle. The CDR3 DNA sequence: TGTGCCAGCAGTCTCCCGGACAGCCAAGAGACCCAGTACTTC. This codes for CASSLPDSQETQYF.

The chain combines TRBV5-1 with TRBJ2-3; D may be TRBD2 (5 bases). Germline-derived CDR1 and CDR2 are SGHRS and YFSETQ. The CDR3 totals 13 residues. V was clipped by 5 bases and J by 5 bases, with 12 bases between them. The CDR3 reads CASRPEGGDTQYF. DNA for the CDR3: TGCGCCAGCAGACCCGAGGGCGGAGATACGCAGTATTTT.

The chain combines TRBV18 with TRBJ1-2; 10 bases match TRBD1. Germline-derived CDR1 and CDR2 are KGHSH and LQKENI. There are 14 residues in the CDR3. Germline trimming cut 6 bases from V and 8 bases from J; bases unmatched to any gene: 9. CDR3 DNA: TGTGCCAGCTCCTCGGGGACAGGGGACAGAGGCTACACCTTC. It translates to CASSSGTGDRGYTF.

V and J are TRBV24-1 and TRBJ1-2, with TRBD1 matching over 12 bases. From germline, CDR1 is KGHDR and CDR2 SFDVKD. The CDR3 extends over 15 amino acids. Trimming at V came to 3 bases and at J to 6 bases, leaving 4 bases not matched to a gene. The CDR3 sequence is CATSDTGQGAHGYTF. As DNA, the CDR3 is TGTGCCACCAGTGATACGGGACAGGGGGCCCATGGCTACACCTTC.

The chain recombines TRBV29-1 with TRBJ1-5; 7 bases fit TRBD1. There are 16 residues in the CDR3. The germline CDR1 and CDR2 sequences are SQVTM and ANQGSEA. V was clipped by 0 bases and J by 3 bases; unmatched bases: 8. Written as DNA, the CDR3 is TGCAGCGTTGAAGAACATAAAGACAGGGACAATCAGCCCCAGCATTTT. Translating gives CSVEEHKDRDNQPQHF.

V and J are TRBV2 and TRBJ1-2; D not resolved. This CDR3 is 14 amino acids long. Germline lookup yields CDR1 SNHLY and CDR2 FYNNEI. Trimming pared 6 bases from V and 8 bases from J, leaving 19 bases between. In DNA, the CDR3 is TGTGCCAGCAGCTATTCCACCGGGAGCGTGGGCTACACCTTC. Residues: CASSYSTGSVGYTF.

V is TRBV19 and J is TRBJ2-1, with TRBD2 matching over 11 bases. Unmatched junction bases numbered 3, after V lost 3 bases and J lost 2 bases. The CDR3 is made up of 16 amino acids. The germline CDR1 and CDR2 sequences are LNHDA and SQIVND (reference sequence). The CDR3 region is CASSISSGRTYNEQFF. The CDR3 DNA reads as TGTGCCAGTAGTATCTCTAGCGGGAGGACCTACAATGAGCAGTTCTTC.

V gene TRBV7-2 combines with J gene TRBJ2-5; TRBD2 matches at 9 bases. CDR1 SGHTA and CDR2 FQGNSA come from the germline V gene. The CDR3 length is 17 residues. With V trimmed by 5 bases and J by 4 bases, 14 bases remained unmatched. CDR3 residues: CASSPQSVLAGRETQYF. Written as DNA, the CDR3 is TGTGCCAGCAGCCCCCAGAGCGTTCTAGCGGGGAGAGAGACCCAGTACTTC.

This clone was recorded only once. The chain uses TRBV2 and TRBJ2-4; 8 bases match TRBD1. The CDR3 consists of 16 residues. Germline V gives CDR1 SNHLY, CDR2 FYNNEI. V lost 7 bases and J lost 0; bases outside the gene matches: 8. CDR3 sequence: CASKNRGNLAKNIQYF. The CDR3 DNA reads TGTGCCAGCAAAAACAGGGGGAATCTAGCCAAAAACATTCAGTACTTC. The whole variable domain, remainder taken from reference TRBV2 and TRBJ2-4, is EPEVTQTPSHQVTQMGQEVILRCVPISNHLYFYWYRQILGQKVEFLVSFYNNEISEKSEIFDDQFSVERPDGSNFTLKIRSTKLEDSAMYFCASKNRGNLAKNIQYFGAGTRLSVL.

The CDR3 coding sequence is TGTGCCAGCAGTTACCCAGCCGGGACAGGGGATGACGAGCAGTACTTC. Translation gives CASSYPAGTGDDEQYF. The chain joins TRBV6-6 to TRBJ2-7; 10 nucleotides agree with TRBD1. J was trimmed by 5 bases and V by 2 bases; bases with no gene match: 9. CDR3 length: 16 residues. Germline-derived CDR1 and CDR2 are MNHNY and SVGAGI (reference sequence).

This chain's CDR3 is CASSQDGAYFTGNQPQHF. The CDR3 DNA sequence: TGTGCCAGCAGCCAAGATGGGGCCTATTTCACGGGCAATCAGCCCCAGCATTTT. The chain employs TRBV3-1 (or the pseudogene TRBV3-2) and TRBJ1-5; D is perhaps TRBD1 (5 bases). CDR1 and CDR2 from the germline V gene are LGHDT and YNNKEL (reference sequence). The V end lost 0 bases, the J end lost 2 bases, and 17 bases lay between the germline ends. This CDR3 is 18 amino acids long.

The chain joins TRBV18 to TRBJ2-1, with D possibly TRBD2 on 5 matching bases. The CDR3 has 14 amino acids. Germline V gives CDR1 KGHSH, CDR2 LQKENI. V was cut by 4 bases and J by 9 bases, with 16 bases left in between. CDR3 protein: CASSLTTEGPEQFF. CDR3 DNA sequence: TGTGCCAGCTCACTTACTACTGAGGGTCCTGAGCAGTTCTTC.

The chain is built from TRBV7-2 and TRBJ2-2; 9 bases agree with TRBD2. This CDR3 is 14 amino acids long. In germline, CDR1 is SGHTA, CDR2 FQGNSA. The trim removed 9 bases at V and 1 base at J, leaving 3 bases unmatched. CDR3 sequence (DNA): TGTGCCAGAGGAGCGGGAGGGAACACCGGGGAGCTGTTTTTT. Translating gives CARGAGGNTGELFF.

The chain has TRBV10-3 and TRBJ1-5, with TRBD1 matching over 12 bases. The trim removed 2 bases at V and 7 bases at J, leaving 9 bases unmatched. The V gene's germline CDR1 is ENHRY and CDR2 SYGVKD. The CDR3 runs 17 residues. The CDR3 DNA sequence: TGTGCCATCAGTGAGGGAGGGACAGGGGGCGCCGGACAGCCCCAGCATTTT. This codes for CAISEGGTGGAGQPQHF.

V usage is TRBV29-1 and J usage is TRBJ1-5; 7 nucleotides agree with TRBD1. Germline CDR1 SQVTM, CDR2 ANQGSEA. V lost 4 bases, J lost 4 bases, and 4 bases stayed unmatched. This CDR3 is 13 amino acids long. CDR3: CSVGTGDNQPQHF. CDR3 sequence (DNA): TGCAGCGTTGGGACAGGTGATAATCAGCCCCAGCATTTT.

The chain carries TRBV12-3 or TRBV12-4 and TRBJ2-1, with TRBD2 identical over 7 bases. V lost 1 base to trimming and J lost 11 bases; unmatched junction nucleotides: 5. The CDR3 has 13 residues. Here the CDR3 DNA reads TGTGCCAGCAGTTTAGGCGAGCGGGGCCAGCAGTTCTTC. Translated: CASSLGERGQQFF.

The V gene is TRBV2, the J gene TRBJ2-7; D gene ambiguous. The CDR3 loop spans 14 amino acids. Between the trimmed V and J ends, which lost 5 bases and 6 bases, there was a span of 17 bases. The germline gives CDR1 SNHLY, CDR2 FYNNEI. CDR3 in DNA: TGTGCCAGCAGTTCGGCTGGGCTCCTCCTCGAGCAGTACTTC. Protein: CASSSAGLLLEQYF. Filled out from reference TRBV2 and TRBJ2-7, the complete variable domain reads EPEVTQTPSHQVTQMGQEVILRCVPISNHLYFYWYRQILGQKVEFLVSFYNNEISEKSEIFDDQFSVERPDGSNFTLKIRSTKLEDSAMYFCASSSAGLLLEQYFGPGTRLTVT.

This chain uses TRBV30 with TRBJ2-7, with TRBD2 matching 11 bases. CDR1 and CDR2 from the germline V gene are GTSNPN and SVGIG (reference sequence). V gave up 4 bases and J gave up 0 bases; unmatched junction bases: 8. The CDR3 contains 16 residues. The CDR3: CAWTRVGTSGSYEQYF. The CDR3 coding sequence is TGTGCCTGGACCCGGGTAGGGACTAGCGGCTCCTACGAGCAGTACTTC.

The chain joins TRBV6-2 or TRBV6-3 to TRBJ2-7; 9 bases align to TRBD1. Trimming removed 1 base from V and 0 bases from J; junction bases left unmatched: 7. The CDR3 contains 17 residues. Germline V gene data show CDR1 as MNHEY and CDR2 as SVGEGT. The CDR3 region has the DNA TGTGCCAGCAGTTACTTAAGGACAGGGGTGAGCTCCTACGAGCAGTACTTC. It specifies CASSYLRTGVSSYEQYF.

V gene TRBV3-1 (or the pseudogene TRBV3-2) combines with J gene TRBJ2-7; 13 bases match TRBD2. The ends lost 4 bases at V and 3 bases at J; junction bases unmatched: 3. CDR1 is LGHDT, CDR2 YNNKEL, per germline (reference sequence). This CDR3 has 15 amino acids. CDR3 sequence reads: CASSPWTSGGYEQYF. The CDR3 region has the DNA TGTGCCAGCAGCCCCTGGACTAGCGGGGGCTACGAGCAGTACTTC.

The rearrangement links TRBV6-5 to TRBJ1-4; 8 nucleotides match TRBD1. CDR1 is MNHEY and CDR2 is SVGAGI in the germline V gene. V shed 4 bases and J 4 bases; nucleotides not matched to a gene: 2. This CDR3 is 14 amino acids long. DNA of the CDR3: TGTGCCAGCAGTTTAGACAGGGGTAATGAAAAACTGTTTTTT. Residues: CASSLDRGNEKLFF.

The rearrangement uses TRBV2 and TRBJ1-1; D not resolved. This CDR3 has 12 residues. V lost 2 bases and J 1 base, leaving 2 bases between the germline ends. CDR1 and CDR2 (germline): SNHLY, FYNNEI. Written as DNA, the CDR3 is TGTGCCAGCAGTGAACGGAACACTGAAGCTTTCTTT. Its protein product is CASSERNTEAFF.